The present T cell receptor (beta chain) was sequenced within a study of T cell responses to AZD1222 COVID-19 vaccine. Notes on the study in general: There were mostly white British donors and more females than males, and clonal diversity was possibly underestimated. Reportedly, nearly half the spike-specific TCRs target unmutated variant regions.

CDR1 and CDR2 (germline): KGHSH, LQKENI. The CDR3 runs 16 residues. Unmatched junction bases numbered 12, after V lost 4 bases and J lost 4 bases. This table comes from immunoSEQ multiplex PCR, and its TCRdb copy is limited to in-frame clones, with some not included. The sample contains around 190,000 clones, 85% to 95% of which appear only once. Regarding this clone: Its specificity is unknown.

The sample here was peripheral blood, taken 28 days after the second AZD1222 dose. The clonotype was recovered from an adult who received the AZD1222 COVID-19 vaccine. The chain links TRBV18 to TRBJ1-2, with 7 nucleotides matching TRBD1. The CDR3 protein is CASSLTGQDPSYGYTF. CDR3 DNA sequence: TGTGCCAGCTCACTGACTGGACAGGACCCAAGCTATGGCTACACCTTC.